Each of the 22 T cell receptor beta chains below was sequenced from the same sample in a study of early T cells in non-severe SARS-CoV-2 infection. TCRdb re-derived calls from the 5' RACE reads in MiXCR, one entry per CDR3 protein. This sample has 30,000 or so distinct CDR3 sequences; approximately 6.3% occur once, and the top ten carry roughly two fifths. The material sequenced was whole blood. These receptors were obtained from an adult who was a healthcare worker with PCR-confirmed SARS-CoV-2 infection or an uninfected control (not recorded which).

At least ten counts were recorded for this clonotype. The V call is TRBV30, the J call TRBJ2-1, with 11 bases matching TRBD2. The CDR3 is 16 amino acids. The trim removed 2 bases at V and 3 bases at J, leaving 6 bases unmatched. Germline CDR1 reads GTSNPN; CDR2 reads SVGIG (reference sequence). The CDR3 region has the DNA TGTGCCTGGAGTACCGGGACTAGCGGACTCTACAATGAGCAGTTCTTC. This sequence encodes CAWSTGTSGLYNEQFF.

This clonotype appeared many times. The gene calls are TRBV3-1 and TRBJ1-5; D call uncertain. Deletions cut 0 bases from V and 3 bases from J, with 3 bases between. CDR3 length equals 13 residues. Germline CDR1 LGHDT, CDR2 YNNKEL (reference sequence). CDR3 nucleotides: TGTGCCAGCAGCCAAGACACCAATCAGCCCCAGCATTTT. Translating it yields CASSQDTNQPQHF.

This clonotype was detected many times. V and J are TRBV9 and TRBJ2-1; 15 bases are a match to TRBD2. The CDR3 sequence is 15 residues long. Germline V CDR1 and CDR2: SGDLS, YYNGEE. The V and J ends lost 3 bases and 7 bases, in that order; junction bases with no gene match: 2. The CDR3 nucleotides read TGTGCCAGCAGCGCCGGACTAGCGGGAGGGAATGAGCAGTTCTTC. Translating gives CASSAGLAGGNEQFF.

In this sample, this clonotype turned up a few times. The J gene is TRBJ2-2, the V gene TRBV20-1, with 7 bases matching TRBD2. CDR1 and CDR2 (germline): DFQATT, SNEGSKA (reference sequence). Germline trimming cut 1 base from V and 3 bases from J; bases unmatched to any gene: 8. The CDR3 extends over 16 amino acids. The CDR3 region has the DNA TGCAGTGCTAGAGCCCCCAGCGGGGAGTACACCGGGGAGCTGTTTTTT. Its protein product is CSARAPSGEYTGELFF.

V and J are TRBV11-3 and TRBJ2-3, with D uncertain. The V gene's germline CDR1 is SGHNT and CDR2 YENEEA. Trimming removed 8 bases at V and 3 bases at J, with 6 bases between. This CDR3 contains 11 residues. This CDR3 reads CASQKTDTQYF. As DNA, the CDR3 is TGTGCCAGCCAGAAGACAGATACGCAGTATTTT.

With regard to this clonotype: A much larger clone differs from this one at a single base, so this may be a read error. V is TRBV10-3 and J is TRBJ2-7, with TRBD2 matching over 7 bases. This CDR3 spans 14 amino acids. Looked up from germline, CDR1 is ENHRY and CDR2 is SYGVKD. CDR3 protein: CAIRTSALSHEQYF. In DNA, the CDR3 is TGTGCCATCAGAACTAGCGCCCTCTCCCACGAGCAGTACTTC.

Judged by abundance, this clonotype is medium-sized. The V gene is TRBV15, the J gene TRBJ2-2; 12 positions match TRBD2. Per the germline V gene, CDR1 is LNHNV and CDR2 is YYDKDF (reference sequence). With 7 bases clipped from V and 0 bases from J, the junction kept 3 bases outside the gene matches. The CDR3 runs 16 residues. The CDR3 is CATTGLAGTNTGELFF. Written as DNA, the CDR3 is TGTGCCACCACCGGACTAGCGGGGACGAACACCGGGGAGCTGTTTTTT. Complete variable domain (other parts from reference TRBV15 and TRBJ2-2): DAMVIQNPRYQVTQFGKPVTLSCSQTLNHNVMYWYQQKSSQAPKLLFHYYDKDFNNEADTPDNFQSRRPNTSFCFLDIRSPGLGDTAMYLCATTGLAGTNTGELFFGEGSRLTVL.

This clonotype was seen many times. The V and J genes are TRBV27 and TRBJ1-1; 7 bases agree with TRBD1. The length of the CDR3 is 15 residues. The V segment lost 5 bases and the J segment 5 bases; nucleotides outside the gene matches: 11. Germline CDR1 MNHEY, CDR2 SMNVEV (reference sequence). CDR3 in amino acids: CASSLGSGGGTEAFF. The CDR3 DNA reads TGTGCCAGCAGTCTCGGGTCAGGGGGGGGGACTGAAGCTTTCTTT.

This clonotype was picked up many times. The V call is TRBV5-1, the J call TRBJ2-5; TRBD2 aligns across 9 bases. Germline trimming cut 3 bases from V and 7 bases from J; bases unmatched to any gene: 16. Germline V gene lookup returns CDR1 SGHRS and CDR2 YFSETQ. The CDR3 extends over 17 amino acids. In DNA, the CDR3 is TGCGCCAGCAGCTGGGGACCTAGCGGGGAGATACCTCGGACCCAGTACTTC. It specifies CASSWGPSGEIPRTQYF.

A remark on this clonotype: A clone one base away is much larger, so this may be a read error. This sequence joins TRBV7-8 and TRBJ1-1; TRBD1 aligns across 7 bases. Germline CDR1 reads SGHVS; CDR2 reads FQNEAQ. The CDR3 sequence is 14 residues long. The CDR3 reads CAGSPRQGGTEAFF. CDR3 DNA sequence: TGTGCCGGCAGCCCCCGACAGGGAGGCACTGAAGCTTTCTTT.

Ten or more counts support this clonotype. V gene TRBV20-1 combines with J gene TRBJ2-1; 9 nucleotides line up with TRBD2. V lost 1 base and J lost 10; bases outside the gene matches: 11. Germline-derived CDR1 and CDR2 are DFQATT and SNEGSKA (reference sequence). This CDR3 has 15 amino acids. CDR3 coding DNA: TGCAGTGCTAGAGTTCCGACTAGCGGACTAAAGGAGCAGTTCTTC. This sequence encodes CSARVPTSGLKEQFF.

This clonotype was seen a handful of times. The V and J genes are TRBV6-2 or TRBV6-3 and TRBJ2-3; 7 bases line up with TRBD2. V was clipped by 6 bases and J by 0 bases; unmatched bases: 9. This CDR3 has 16 residues. Germline V gives CDR1 MNHEY, CDR2 SVGEGT. The CDR3 loop is CASRAKTSWSTDTQYF. The CDR3 region has the DNA TGTGCCAGCAGGGCTAAGACTAGCTGGAGCACAGATACGCAGTATTTT.

There are many counts of this clonotype. The chain carries TRBV20-1 and TRBJ2-1; 10 positions match TRBD2. The length of the CDR3 is 14 residues. Germline assignment: CDR1 DFQATT and CDR2 SNEGSKA (reference sequence). Losses at the gene ends were 4 bases for V and 2 bases for J; bases not matched to a gene: 2. The CDR3 nucleotides read TGCAGTGCTACTAGCGGGAGCCCCTACAATGAGCAGTTCTTC. Protein sequence: CSATSGSPYNEQFF.

This clonotype was seen a few times. The J gene is TRBJ2-1, the V gene TRBV7-3; possibly TRBD2 for D (6 bases). CDR1 is SGHTA and CDR2 is FQGTGA in the germline V gene. The CDR3 length is 14 residues. Trimming stripped 6 bases from V and 9 bases from J, with 18 bases between. CDR3 coding DNA: TGTGCCAGCAGGAAGGACTACAATGCTGGTGAGCAGTTCTTC. Its translation: CASRKDYNAGEQFF.

This clonotype came up many times. The chain recombines TRBV30 with TRBJ1-5, with 10 bases matching TRBD1. J was trimmed by 2 bases and V by 1 base; bases with no gene match: 5. The length of the CDR3 is 16 residues. CDR1 is GTSNPN and CDR2 is SVGIG in the germline V gene (reference sequence). CDR3 sequence (DNA): TGTGCCTGGAGTGGACAGGGGGCTGGTGGCAATCAGCCCCAGCATTTT. It yields the protein CAWSGQGAGGNQPQHF.

This clonotype appeared a single time. Just one base apart from a much larger clone, this may be a read error. The gene calls are TRBV7-2 and TRBJ2-1; a possible D gene is TRBD1 (6 bases). Germline CDR1 reads SGHTA; CDR2 reads FQGNSA. This CDR3 comprises 13 residues. V dropped 5 bases and J dropped 9 bases, with 14 bases sitting between them. CDR3 bases: TGTGCCAGCAGCCCGGGACATCAGTGTGAGCAGTTCTTC. Translation: CASSPGHQCEQFF.

V is TRBV6-1 and J is TRBJ2-6, with 7 bases lining up with TRBD2. This CDR3 has 15 residues. Trimming at V came to 8 bases and at J to 2 bases, leaving 6 bases not matched to a gene. Germline loops: CDR1 MNHNS, CDR2 SASEGT. DNA for the CDR3: TGTGCCAGCCTATCTGGACTAGCTGGGGCCAACGTCCTGACTTTC. Translated: CASLSGLAGANVLTF.

This clonotype has a count of ten or more. This chain uses TRBV9 with TRBJ2-1, with TRBD1 as a possible D gene (5 bases). Deletions cut 2 bases from V and 7 bases from J, with 16 bases between. The CDR3 loop spans 15 amino acids. Germline loops: CDR1 SGDLS, CDR2 YYNGEE. The CDR3 protein is CASSVYSQAVNEQFF. The CDR3 region has the DNA TGTGCCAGCAGCGTCTACTCACAGGCTGTGAATGAGCAGTTCTTC.

This clonotype was observed at least ten times. The rearrangement links TRBV7-3 to TRBJ2-3; 7 nucleotides align to TRBD1. Germline V gene sequence: CDR1 SGHTA, CDR2 FQGTGA. The V gene end was trimmed by 5 bases and the J gene end by 7 bases; junction bases not matched to a gene: 6. This CDR3 has 13 amino acids. DNA for the CDR3: TGTGCCAGCAGCCCAGACAGGGACCATACGCAGTATTTT. This sequence encodes CASSPDRDHTQYF. Full variable domain (remainder filled in from reference TRBV7-3 and TRBJ2-3): GAGVSQTPSNKVTEKGKYVELRCDPISGHTALYWYRQSLGQGPEFLIYFQGTGAADDSGLPNDRFFAVRPEGSVSTLKIQRTERGDSAVYLCASSPDRDHTQYFGPGTRLTVL.

This clonotype was counted many times. The chain combines TRBV7-3 with TRBJ1-1, with 7 bases matching TRBD1. CDR3 length: 14 amino acids. From germline, CDR1 is SGHTA and CDR2 FQGTGA. J gave up 7 bases and V 5 bases, and 10 bases lay outside the gene matches. The CDR3: CASSPGPGQNEAFF. CDR3 in DNA: TGTGCCAGCAGCCCTGGGCCGGGACAGAATGAAGCTTTCTTT.

This clonotype appeared many times. This chain uses TRBV19 with TRBJ2-1, with a possible D match to TRBD1 (6 bases). Between the trimmed V and J ends, which lost 3 bases and 9 bases, there was a span of 15 bases. Per germline, CDR1 LNHDA and CDR2 SQIVND (reference sequence). The CDR3 runs 14 residues. In nucleotides, the CDR3 is TGTGCCAGTAGTATGAGAGGGGGACATGGTGAGCAGTTCTTC. Amino acid sequence: CASSMRGGHGEQFF.

This clonotype came up many times. The chain is built from TRBV14 and TRBJ2-5; TRBD2 aligns across 10 bases. The CDR3 loop spans 18 amino acids. The germline gives CDR1 SGHDN, CDR2 FVKESK. The V segment lost 1 base and the J segment 4 bases; nucleotides outside the gene matches: 12. In DNA form, the CDR3 reads TGTGCCAGCAGCCAAGGCAAGCGGGGGGGCCTCGGGAGAGAGACCCAGTACTTC. It translates to CASSQGKRGGLGRETQYF.